A selection of T cell receptor beta chains follows, all from one sample in a study of sequential checkpoint blockade in melanoma. Here immunoSEQ multiplex PCR was the method, and the copy in TCRdb shows in-frame clones only, minus some. The repertoire holds fewer than 40,000 clones, with 70% to 90% as singletons. This material consisted of CD8+ T cells sorted from blood (inferred from file names), taken from a patient given nivolumab and ipilimumab in sequence. The origin of the receptors is a human donor with melanoma. The CDR3 runs from the conserved cysteine through the conserved F or W. D genes are given only for firm matches.

d_call j_call v_call cdr3_aa cdr3_nt
TRBD1 TRBJ1-5 TRBV10-3 CAISRDRNQPQHF TGTGCCATCAGTAGGGACAGGAATCAGCCCCAGCATTTT
TRBD1 TRBJ2-7 TRBV29-1 CSVEEGRQGETYEQYF TGCAGCGTTGAAGAGGGGAGACAGGGGGAGACCTACGAGCAGTACTTC
. TRBJ2-1 TRBV19 CASSLPLAYNGQFF TGTGCCAGTAGTCTCCCCTTAGCTTACAATGGGCAGTTCTTC
. TRBJ2-1 TRBV6-1 CAIFGWNEQFF TGTGCCATCTTCGGTTGGAATGAGCAGTTCTTC
. TRBJ1-4 TRBV5-1 CASSLGVSLKIKGLFF TGCGCCAGCAGCCTCGGGGTTTCCCTCAAAATAAAGGGACTGTTTTTT
. TRBJ2-2 TRBV7-8 CASSSIDRGSRYTGELFF TGTGCCAGCAGCTCGATCGATCGAGGTAGCCGGTACACCGGGGAGCTGTTTTTT
. TRBJ2-3 TRBV9 CASSVNVRESNTDTQYF TGTGCCAGCAGCGTTAATGTCCGGGAGTCTAACACAGATACGCAGTATTTT
TRBD1 TRBJ2-1 TRBV28 CASSFSDRGRDNEQFF TGTGCCAGCAGTTTCTCAGACAGGGGCCGGGACAATGAGCAGTTCTTC
TRBD2 TRBJ2-3 TRBV10-3 CAISPPAGEGTDTQYF TGTGCCATCAGCCCCCCCGCGGGAGAGGGCACAGATACGCAGTATTTT
TRBD1 TRBJ1-1 TRBV5-1 CASSLRQGAVNTEAFF TGCGCCAGCAGCTTGAGACAGGGGGCCGTGAACACTGAAGCTTTCTTT
TRBD2 TRBJ2-3 TRBV14 CASSLTGTRSWQYF TGTGCCAGCAGCCTAACGGGGACTAGAAGCTGGCAGTATTTT
. TRBJ2-1 TRBV5-1 CASSLARGSYNEQFF TGCGCCAGCAGCTTGGCGCGGGGCTCCTACAATGAGCAGTTCTTC
TRBD1 TRBJ1-2 TRBV29-1 CSVEEQGFRSF TGCAGCGTTGAGGAACAGGGGTTTCGTTCCTTC